One and the same sample provided the 3 T cell receptor beta chains below, sequenced in a study of shared clonotypes between healthy human individuals. Naive CD8 cells lacked CD45RO and underwent positive selection for CCR7, leaving out terminally differentiated effector memory CD45RA+ cells. Method: immunoSEQ multiplex PCR; TCRdb's copy keeps in-frame clones and lacks some. This table holds about 1,900,000 clones, roughly 94% found once. Sequenced material: naive CD8+ T cells sorted from blood. These receptor sequences come from a man between 18 and 29 years old in good health.

As for this clone: Compared with germline, one end of the junction differs, possibly owing to a read error. This CDR3 is also generated by other DNA sequences in the sample. J is TRBJ2-5 and V is TRBV29-1, with 9 bases identical to TRBD2. The CDR3 runs 15 residues. Germline V gives CDR1 SQVTM, CDR2 ANQGSEA. The CDR3 DNA sequence: TGCAGCGTTGAAGGGCTAGCGGGAAACCACGAGACCCAGTACTTC. It translates to CSVEGLAGNHETQYF.

The rearrangement links TRBV6-5 to TRBJ2-3; D gene unclear. CDR1 is MNHEY, CDR2 SVGAGI, per germline. The CDR3 loop spans 14 amino acids. Trimming shortened V by 6 bases and J by 0 bases, and 10 bases separated the two germline ends. The CDR3 DNA sequence: TGTGCCAGCAGCCAGGTGGACAGCACAGATACGCAGTATTTT. Translated, it gives CASSQVDSTDTQYF.

V is TRBV4-1 and J is TRBJ2-7, with 12 bases that match TRBD2. Unmatched junction bases numbered 5, after V lost 2 bases and J lost 3 bases. The germline CDR1 and CDR2 sequences are MGHRA and YSYEKL. The CDR3 has 16 residues. The CDR3 bases are TGCGCCAGCAGCCAATTGCCTAGCGGGGGGGACTACGAGCAGTACTTC. Translation gives CASSQLPSGGDYEQYF.